These 24 T cell receptor beta chains share one sample of origin, sequenced in a study of blood T cells in healthy people across ages. Combining a sample-barcoded 5' primer with a J-beta primer mix, a second PCR ran for 7 to 11 cycles. TCRdb reanalysed the 5' RACE reads using MiXCR and keeps one entry per CDR3 protein. Of hundreds of thousands of distinct CDR3 sequences listed, 40% to 60% were seen once; the top ten hold under 15%. The sequenced sample consisted of blood. The receptors originated from a man aged 25-45 years in good health.

The rearrangement joins TRBV20-1 to TRBJ1-5; D is possibly TRBD1 (5 bases). CDR1 is DFQATT, CDR2 SNEGSKA, per germline (reference sequence). This CDR3 is 16 amino acids long. V was shortened by 4 bases and J by 2 bases, with 18 bases between the two germline ends. CDR3 region: CSANPGEGYCNQPQHF. CDR3 nucleotides: TGCAGTGCTAATCCGGGGGAGGGTTATTGCAATCAGCCCCAGCATTTT.

V gene TRBV29-1 combines with J gene TRBJ1-2, with D unresolved. Per the germline V gene, CDR1 is SQVTM and CDR2 is ANQGSEA. The V end lost 0 bases, the J end lost 8 bases, and 13 bases lay between the germline ends. The CDR3 runs 13 residues. CDR3 DNA sequence: TGCAGCGTTGAAGATCGGAGCACGGGAGGCTACACCTTC. Amino acids: CSVEDRSTGGYTF.

The chain combines TRBV12-3 or TRBV12-4 with TRBJ2-3, with unresolved D. The germline V and J ends were trimmed by 3 bases and 2 bases, with 15 bases remaining between them. The CDR3 extends over 16 amino acids. The CDR3 reads CASSLLPFDTTDTQYF. In nucleotides, the CDR3 is TGTGCCAGCAGTTTGCTTCCTTTTGACACCACAGATACGCAGTATTTT.

Comment on this clonotype: At one of its ends the junction is not consistent with the germline gene, which may arise from a read error. The CDR3 sequence is CVSSQATGPPYEQYF. The CDR3 nucleotides are TGCGTCAGCAGCCAAGCAACAGGTCCCCCCTACGAGCAGTACTTC. This rearrangement joins TRBV4-1 to TRBJ2-7; D is possibly TRBD1 (5 bases). CDR3 length: 15 residues. Germline V gene data show CDR1 as MGHRA and CDR2 as YSYEKL.

The rearrangement links TRBV2 to TRBJ2-7, with D hard to call. Germline V gene sequence: CDR1 SNHLY, CDR2 FYNNEI. V was trimmed by 3 bases and J by 3 bases, leaving 6 bases between them. The CDR3 totals 12 residues. The CDR3 loop is CASSDNNYEQYF. CDR3 nucleotides: TGTGCCAGCAGTGACAACAACTACGAGCAGTACTTC. Drawing the rest from reference TRBV2 and TRBJ2-7, the complete variable domain is EPEVTQTPSHQVTQMGQEVILRCVPISNHLYFYWYRQILGQKVEFLVSFYNNEISEKSEIFDDQFSVERPDGSNFTLKIRSTKLEDSAMYFCASSDNNYEQYFGPGTRLTVT.

This clonotype was found a few times. This chain uses TRBV6-5 with TRBJ2-7; TRBD1 is a possible D gene (6 bases). Germline V gene lookup returns CDR1 MNHEY and CDR2 SVGAGI. V gave up 2 bases and J gave up 6 bases, with 14 bases separating them. The length of the CDR3 is 14 residues. CDR3 DNA sequence: TGTGCCAGCAGTTACGACAGGTCAGCCTTCGAGCAGTACTTC. Translated, it gives CASSYDRSAFEQYF.

For the CDR3, the DNA is TGCAGTGCTAGAACCACTTCAACCTATACGCAGTATTTT. As protein: CSARTTSTYTQYF. The rearrangement joins TRBV20-1 to TRBJ2-3; no firm D call. The CDR3 has 13 amino acids. The V and J ends lost 2 bases and 7 bases respectively, with 13 bases between them. CDR1 is DFQATT, CDR2 SNEGSKA, per germline (reference sequence).

This sequence joins TRBV6-1 and TRBJ2-1; D might be TRBD2 (7 bases). CDR1 and CDR2 (germline): MNHNS, SASEGT. Between the trimmed V and J ends, which lost 0 bases and 4 bases, there was a span of 13 bases. This CDR3 spans 16 amino acids. The CDR3 sequence is CASSEAGGGPYNEQFF. CDR3 in DNA: TGTGCCAGCAGTGAAGCGGGAGGGGGGCCATACAATGAGCAGTTCTTC.

The V call is TRBV4-3, the J call TRBJ2-3, with D tentatively TRBD1 or TRBD2 (5 bases each). The CDR3 spans 14 residues. Germline-derived CDR1 and CDR2 are LGHNA and YSLEER. Trimming took 2 bases from V and 6 from J, leaving 12 bases between them. CDR3 sequence: CASSQSRESDTQYF. The CDR3, as DNA: TGCGCCAGCAGCCAAAGCAGGGAGTCGGATACGCAGTATTTT.

The gene calls are TRBV30 and TRBJ1-1, with D unclear. CDR3 size: 16 residues. V was trimmed by 0 bases and J by 8 bases, leaving 22 bases between them. Per germline, CDR1 GTSNPN and CDR2 SVGIG (reference sequence). The CDR3 here is CAWSVRVVMGVTEAFF. The CDR3 region has the DNA TGTGCCTGGAGTGTACGTGTGGTCATGGGAGTCACGGAAGCTTTCTTT.

The chain uses TRBV18 and TRBJ1-2; no clear D gene. This CDR3 is 15 amino acids long. Germline V gene lookup returns CDR1 KGHSH and CDR2 LQKENI. With 3 bases removed from V and 0 bases from J, the gap between germline ends came to 11 bases. The CDR3 is CASSPLPPPNYGYTF. CDR3 DNA: TGTGCCAGCTCACCCCTTCCCCCACCTAACTATGGCTACACCTTC.

This clonotype has only a few counts. The rearrangement links TRBV3-1 to TRBJ2-7, with D possibly TRBD1 on 5 matching bases. The CDR3 runs 16 residues. The V gene's germline CDR1 is LGHDT and CDR2 YNNKEL (reference sequence). V was pared by 3 bases and J by 0 bases, with 15 bases between. For the CDR3, the DNA is TGTGCCAGCAGCCAGGACCGGACACCAAGCTCCTACGAGCAGTACTTC. This sequence encodes CASSQDRTPSSYEQYF.

The V gene is TRBV2, the J gene TRBJ2-7; TRBD2 agrees at 9 bases. CDR3 length: 13 residues. CDR1 and CDR2 from the germline V gene are SNHLY and FYNNEI. V dropped 7 bases and J dropped 6; count of bases not matched to a gene: 7. CDR3 in DNA: TGTGCCAGCATAGCGGGAGTGTCCCGCGAGCAGTACTTC. Its protein product is CASIAGVSREQYF.

This clonotype was detected many times. V gene TRBV6-5 combines with J gene TRBJ1-2; D gene ambiguous. V lost 6 bases, J lost 5 bases, and 10 bases lay in between. Germline CDR1 and CDR2: MNHEY and SVGAGI. The CDR3 runs to 12 residues. CDR3: CASRSGAYGYTF. DNA of the CDR3: TGTGCCAGCAGATCGGGCGCTTATGGCTACACCTTC.

The genes are TRBV14 and TRBJ1-1; D is unclear. CDR1 SGHDN and CDR2 FVKESK come from the germline V gene. The CDR3 has 15 amino acids. Deletions cut 1 base from V and 5 bases from J, with 14 bases between. CDR3 coding DNA: TGTGCCAGCAGCCAAGGTGGGCAGTTGAGTACTGAAGCTTTCTTT. This translates into CASSQGGQLSTEAFF.

This chain joins TRBV3-1 and TRBJ1-2, with TRBD1 as a possible D gene (6 bases). This CDR3 is built from 14 residues. CDR1 and CDR2 (germline): LGHDT, YNNKEL (reference sequence). Trimming pared 4 bases from V and 4 bases from J, leaving 13 bases between. The CDR3 sequence: CASSPAGTTYGYTF. The CDR3 bases are TGTGCCAGCAGCCCGGCCGGGACAACCTATGGCTACACCTTC.

Only one count was recorded for this clonotype. A junction boundary mismatches the germline segment, possibly from a read error. V usage is TRBV4-1 and J usage is TRBJ2-6; TRBD1 matches at 8 bases. The CDR3 runs to 17 residues. Germline CDR1 is MGHRA and CDR2 is YSYEKL. DNA of the CDR3: TGCGCCAGCAGCCCAGGGGGCGCGGATCTTGGGGCCAACGTCCCGACTTTC. It translates to CASSPGGADLGANVPTF.

In this sample, this clonotype turned up a few times. The rearrangement joins TRBV3-1 to TRBJ2-7; no definite D call. V was pared by 1 base and J by 0 bases, with 10 bases between. CDR3 length equals 15 residues. Germline CDR1 reads LGHDT; CDR2 reads YNNKEL (reference sequence). The chain's CDR3 is CASSQAPDLSYEQYF. CDR3 coding DNA: TGTGCCAGCAGCCAAGCCCCGGACCTCTCCTACGAGCAGTACTTC.

This clonotype showed up many times. V and J are TRBV4-3 and TRBJ1-5; no firm D call. This CDR3 has 13 residues. Trimming removed 0 bases from V and 7 bases from J, with 7 bases in between. The germline V gene encodes CDR1 LGHNA and CDR2 YSLEER. The CDR3 DNA follows: TGCGCCAGCAGCCAAGACCGACGGCAGCCCCAGCATTTT. Encoded protein: CASSQDRRQPQHF.

The rearrangement joins TRBV29-1 to TRBJ2-7; D not certain. Germline V gene sequence: CDR1 SQVTM, CDR2 ANQGSEA. Trimming cost V 2 bases and J 4 bases, with 15 bases left between them. This CDR3 is built from 14 residues. The CDR3 nucleotides read TGCAGCGTTGAACCCGCAGGCCAGACTTACGAGCAGTACTTC. Encoded protein: CSVEPAGQTYEQYF.

The chain links TRBV4-1 to TRBJ1-2; D gene unclear. V lost 2 bases and J lost 8, with 18 bases in between. There are 15 residues in the CDR3. Germline lookup yields CDR1 MGHRA and CDR2 YSYEKL. CDR3 in amino acids: CASSQKWRQFHGYTF. CDR3 coding DNA: TGCGCCAGCAGCCAAAAATGGAGGCAGTTTCACGGCTACACCTTC.

This chain connects TRBV4-2 to TRBJ1-4, with 8 bases matching TRBD1. Germline CDR1 and CDR2: LGHNA and YNFKEQ. This CDR3 comprises 14 residues. Trimming at V came to 2 bases and at J to 6 bases, leaving 2 bases not matched to a gene. CDR3 bases: TGTGCCAGCAGCCAACTGGGACAGGATGAAAAACTGTTTTTT. Amino acid sequence: CASSQLGQDEKLFF.

This clonotype has more than one count but fewer than ten. The chain links TRBV5-1 to TRBJ2-1; D gene unclear. The V gene's germline CDR1 is SGHRS and CDR2 YFSETQ. Between the trimmed V and J ends, which lost 0 bases and 2 bases, there was a span of 12 bases. There are 16 residues in the CDR3. The CDR3 DNA is TGCGCCAGCAGCTTGGCACCCGAGGTCGCCTACAATGAGCAGTTCTTC. Amino acid sequence: CASSLAPEVAYNEQFF.

This clonotype was detected a few times. V gene TRBV29-1 combines with J gene TRBJ1-2; D gene unclear. CDR1 SQVTM and CDR2 ANQGSEA come from the germline V gene. V gave up 3 bases and J gave up 8 bases, with 19 bases separating them. The CDR3 has 14 residues. The CDR3 here is CSVDRGRTLGGYTF. CDR3 DNA sequence: TGCAGCGTTGATCGTGGCAGAACCTTAGGGGGCTACACCTTC.